The next 22 T cell receptor beta chains were all read from a single sample in a study of control samples from healthy donors and cancer patients. Libraries were prepared by immunoSEQ multiplex PCR; TCRdb keeps only in-frame clonotypes and omits some of them. The top ten hold 8.6% of the sample, which has 100,000 to 150,000 clones, more than 85% seen once. What was sequenced was blood. Receptors originate from a man aged 18 to 35 in good health.

This chain uses TRBV30 with TRBJ1-5; tentatively, D is TRBD1 (5 bases). Trimming took off 3 bases at V and 0 bases at J, with 12 bases between the two ends. CDR1 and CDR2 from the germline V gene are GTSNPN and SVGIG (reference sequence). CDR3 length: 15 residues. The CDR3 sequence is CAWSVGTVSNQPQHF. As DNA, the CDR3 is TGTGCCTGGAGCGTAGGGACTGTTAGCAATCAGCCCCAGCATTTT.

This clone has a single count. The DNA for the CDR3 is TGCGCCAGCAGCTGGGGGGCGAATGAGCAGTTCTTC. It is translated as CASSWGANEQFF. This chain links TRBV5-1 with TRBJ2-1; D possibly matches TRBD1 or TRBD2 (6 bases each). CDR1 is SGHRS and CDR2 is YFSETQ in the germline V gene. Trimming took off 3 bases at V and 7 bases at J, with 8 bases between the two ends. This CDR3 is built from 12 residues. Drawing the rest from reference TRBV5-1 and TRBJ2-1, the complete variable domain is KAGVTQTPRYLIKTRGQQVTLSCSPISGHRSVSWYQQTPGQGLQFLFEYFSETQRNKGNFPGRFSGRQFSNSRSEMNVSTLELGDSALYLCASSWGANEQFFGPGTRLTVL.

The chain carries TRBV6-5 and TRBJ1-6; TRBD1 agrees at 7 bases. The CDR3 contains 15 residues. CDR1 and CDR2 (germline): MNHEY, SVGAGI. J gave up 4 bases and V 6 bases, and 6 bases lay outside the gene matches. CDR3 residues: CASRSGQVYNSPLHF. In DNA form, the CDR3 reads TGTGCCAGCAGATCTGGACAGGTTTATAATTCACCCCTCCACTTT.

CDR3 DNA sequence: TGTGCCAGCAGCCTATTGGGACTAGCTCCCAATGAGCAGTTCTTC. This gives the protein CASSLLGLAPNEQFF. The chain uses TRBV4-2 and TRBJ2-1, with 9 positions matching TRBD2. CDR1 is LGHNA, CDR2 YNFKEQ, per germline. CDR3 size: 15 residues. V dropped 4 bases and J dropped 6; count of bases not matched to a gene: 7.

The chain recombines TRBV6-1 with TRBJ1-1; TRBD1 agrees at 8 bases. V gave up 2 bases and J gave up 4 bases; unmatched junction bases: 3. This CDR3 comprises 14 residues. Germline CDR1 is MNHNS and CDR2 is SASEGT. CDR3: CASSEQGASTEAFF. As DNA, the CDR3 is TGTGCCAGCAGTGAACAGGGGGCTAGCACTGAAGCTTTCTTT.

The V call is TRBV5-6, the J call TRBJ1-2, with 7 bases fitting TRBD1. V lost 7 bases to trimming and J lost 8 bases; unmatched junction nucleotides: 14. This CDR3 spans 14 amino acids. The germline gives CDR1 SGHDT, CDR2 YYEEEE. CDR3 residues: CASYGNGQGVGYTF. The CDR3 coding sequence is TGTGCCAGCTATGGTAATGGGCAGGGGGTCGGCTACACCTTC.

CDR3 sequence: CASSPFNRDEKLFF. The CDR3 DNA is TGTGCCAGCAGCCCTTTCAACAGGGATGAAAAACTGTTTTTT. J is TRBJ1-4 and V is TRBV7-2, with D tentatively TRBD1 (6 bases). The CDR3 has 14 residues. Germline values: CDR1 SGHTA, CDR2 FQGNSA. Trimming left V 5 bases short and J 6 bases short, with 13 bases between.

J is TRBJ2-5 and V is TRBV5-4, with TRBD1 as a possible D gene (5 bases). This CDR3 has 15 residues. Germline-derived CDR1 and CDR2 are SGHNT and YYREEE (reference sequence). V dropped 2 bases and J dropped 4 bases, with 15 bases sitting between them. CDR3 residues: CASSFTSRAPETQYF. As DNA, the CDR3 is TGTGCCAGCAGCTTTACTTCCAGGGCCCCAGAGACCCAGTACTTC. Together with reference TRBV5-4 and TRBJ2-5, the CDR3 gives the full variable domain: ETGVTQSPTHLIKTRGQQVTLRCSSQSGHNTVSWYQQALGQGPQFIFQYYREEENGRGNFPPRFSGLQFPNYSSELNVNALELDDSALYLCASSFTSRAPETQYFGPGTRLLVL.

This sequence joins TRBV12-3 or TRBV12-4 and TRBJ2-3, with D unresolved. This CDR3 is 12 amino acids long. With 4 bases removed from V and 4 bases from J, the gap between germline ends came to 6 bases. The CDR3 region is CASSSRADTQYF. In DNA, the CDR3 is TGTGCCAGCAGTTCGCGAGCAGATACGCAGTATTTT.

V usage is TRBV5-1 and J usage is TRBJ1-6; D is unresolved. Germline CDR1 reads SGHRS; CDR2 reads YFSETQ. V was cut by 7 bases and J by 4 bases, with 9 bases left in between. This CDR3 region has 13 residues. In DNA form, the CDR3 reads TGCGCCAGCGGGGAGCGGTATAATTCACCCCTCCACTTT. This sequence encodes CASGERYNSPLHF.

The chain has TRBV7-2 and TRBJ1-2; 8 bases agree with TRBD1. This CDR3 region has 15 residues. Trimming at V came to 5 bases and at J to 8 bases, leaving 13 bases not matched to a gene. CDR1 and CDR2 from the germline V gene are SGHTA and FQGNSA. Here the CDR3 DNA reads TGTGCCAGCAGCGCCCAACAGGGGGTGGTCGAAGGCTACACCTTC. As protein: CASSAQQGVVEGYTF.

The V call is TRBV15, the J call TRBJ2-7; 9 bases agree with TRBD1. The length of the CDR3 is 14 residues. Germline values: CDR1 LNHNV, CDR2 YYDKDF (reference sequence). V was pared by 3 bases and J by 4 bases, with 4 bases of the junction left unmatched. The DNA of the CDR3 is TGTGCCACCAGCAGTTACAGGGGGCGGTACGAGCAGTACTTC. Its translation: CATSSYRGRYEQYF.

The V gene is TRBV30, the J gene TRBJ1-5, with TRBD1 as a possible D gene (5 bases). The CDR3 is made up of 14 amino acids. The ends were cut back, 0 bases at V and 3 bases at J, with 9 bases in the middle. Germline V gives CDR1 GTSNPN, CDR2 SVGIG (reference sequence). The CDR3 protein is CAWSVRRVNQPQHF. The CDR3, as DNA: TGTGCCTGGAGTGTACGCAGGGTCAATCAGCCCCAGCATTTT.

The DNA for the CDR3 is TGTGCCAGCAGCTTAGACAGGGAAGAGACCCAGTACTTC. Its translation: CASSLDREETQYF. J is TRBJ2-5 and V is TRBV11-1, with D perhaps TRBD1 (6 bases). CDR3 size: 13 residues. The V gene lost 1 base and the J gene lost 3 bases, with 6 bases spanning the gap. The germline CDR1 and CDR2 sequences are SGHAT and FQDESV (reference sequence).

This chain uses TRBV5-6 with TRBJ1-2; unclear D gene. The CDR3 consists of 11 residues. From germline, CDR1 is SGHDT and CDR2 YYEEEE. Trimming took off 4 bases at V and 4 bases at J, with 5 bases between the two ends. CDR3 sequence: CASSQTYGYTF. CDR3 DNA: TGTGCCAGCAGCCAGACCTATGGCTACACCTTC.

The CDR3, as DNA: TGCAGCGTTGAGGGGGACAGGACCAGCACAGATACGCAGTATTTT. It encodes CSVEGDRTSTDTQYF. This chain uses TRBV29-1 with TRBJ2-3; TRBD1 aligns across 8 bases. Per germline, CDR1 SQVTM and CDR2 ANQGSEA. The trim removed 3 bases at V and 0 bases at J, leaving 5 bases unmatched. The CDR3 has 15 residues.

This chain links TRBV6-6 with TRBJ2-7; D is perhaps TRBD1 (5 bases). Trimming removed 0 bases from V and 3 bases from J, with 12 bases in between. This CDR3 has 15 amino acids. CDR1 and CDR2 (germline): MNHNY, SVGAGI (reference sequence). DNA of the CDR3: TGTGCCAGCAGTTACTCGACAGCAGAGAACTACGAGCAGTACTTC. It codes for CASSYSTAENYEQYF.

This clone came up a few times. The sample has other DNA sequences that encode this CDR3 too. The chain links TRBV19 to TRBJ1-1, with TRBD1 matching over 10 bases. V shed 5 bases, J shed 4 bases, and the junction held 4 bases outside the gene matches. Germline V gene lookup returns CDR1 LNHDA and CDR2 SQIVND (reference sequence). CDR3 size: 14 residues. The chain's CDR3 is CASSLDRGGTEAFF. CDR3 bases: TGTGCCAGTAGTTTGGACAGGGGGGGCACTGAAGCTTTCTTT.

The chain combines TRBV10-3 with TRBJ2-1; 15 bases match TRBD2. CDR1 is ENHRY, CDR2 SYGVKD, per germline. The CDR3 sequence is 18 residues long. V dropped 4 bases and J dropped 7; count of bases not matched to a gene: 11. The CDR3 region is CAISGTRTSGGARNEQFF. CDR3 coding DNA: TGTGCCATCAGTGGTACGAGGACTAGCGGGGGGGCTCGGAATGAGCAGTTCTTC.

The chain combines TRBV24-1 with TRBJ2-3; D may be TRBD2 (7 bases). CDR3 length: 16 residues. V lost 4 bases and J lost 4, with 17 bases in between. Germline CDR1 reads KGHDR; CDR2 reads SFDVKD. The CDR3 DNA is TGTGCCACCAGTGACCGCAGGGGAGGGGGGCCAGATACGCAGTATTTT. It is translated as CATSDRRGGGPDTQYF.

This clone has a single count. This chain connects TRBV7-2 to TRBJ1-5; a possible D gene is TRBD1 (5 bases). Germline CDR1 reads SGHTA; CDR2 reads FQGNSA. Trimming stripped 3 bases from V and 6 bases from J, with 9 bases between. The CDR3 is made up of 13 amino acids. CDR3: CASSFSGGQPQHF. DNA of the CDR3: TGTGCCAGCAGCTTTAGCGGGGGTCAGCCCCAGCATTTT. The whole variable domain, remainder taken from reference TRBV7-2 and TRBJ1-5, is GAGVSQSPSNKVTEKGKDVELRCDPISGHTALYWYRQSLGQGLEFLIYFQGNSAPDKSGLPSDRFSAERTGGSVSTLTIQRTQQEDSAVYLCASSFSGGQPQHFGDGTRLSIL.

The rearrangement links TRBV30 to TRBJ1-3, with D unclear. V lost 2 bases and J 2 bases, leaving 7 bases between the germline ends. This CDR3 has 13 residues. The germline V gene encodes CDR1 GTSNPN and CDR2 SVGIG (reference sequence). CDR3: CAWSKLTGNTIYF. The CDR3 nucleotides are TGTGCCTGGAGTAAACTAACTGGAAACACCATATATTTT.